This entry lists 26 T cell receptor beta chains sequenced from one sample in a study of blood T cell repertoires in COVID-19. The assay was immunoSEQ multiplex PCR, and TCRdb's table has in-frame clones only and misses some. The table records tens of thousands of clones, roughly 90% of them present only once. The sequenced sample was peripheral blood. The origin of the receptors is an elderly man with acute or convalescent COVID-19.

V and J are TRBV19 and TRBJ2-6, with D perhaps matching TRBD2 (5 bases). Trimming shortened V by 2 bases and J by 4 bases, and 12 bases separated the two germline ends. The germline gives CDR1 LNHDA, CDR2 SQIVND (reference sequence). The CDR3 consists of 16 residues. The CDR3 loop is CASSIKRQRGANVLTF. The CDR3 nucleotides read TGTGCCAGTAGTATAAAGCGGCAGAGAGGGGCCAACGTCCTGACTTTC.

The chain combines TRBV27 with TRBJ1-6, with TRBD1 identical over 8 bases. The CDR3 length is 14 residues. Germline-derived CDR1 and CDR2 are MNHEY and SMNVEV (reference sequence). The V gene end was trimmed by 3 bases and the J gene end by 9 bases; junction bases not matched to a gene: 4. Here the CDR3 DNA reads TGTGCCAGCAGTTTGGACAGGGTGGGTTCACCCCTCCACTTT. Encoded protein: CASSLDRVGSPLHF.

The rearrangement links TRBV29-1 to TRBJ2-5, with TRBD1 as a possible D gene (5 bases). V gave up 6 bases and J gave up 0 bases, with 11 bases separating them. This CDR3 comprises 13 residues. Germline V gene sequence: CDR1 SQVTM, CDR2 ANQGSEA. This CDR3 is CSVRQINQETQYF. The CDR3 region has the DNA TGCAGCGTCCGACAGATTAACCAAGAGACCCAGTACTTC.

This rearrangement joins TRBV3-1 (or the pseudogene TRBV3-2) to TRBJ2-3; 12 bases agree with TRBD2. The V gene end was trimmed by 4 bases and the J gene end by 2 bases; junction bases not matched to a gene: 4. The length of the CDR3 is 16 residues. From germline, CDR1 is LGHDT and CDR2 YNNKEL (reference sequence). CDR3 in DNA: TGTGCCAGCAGCCTTGGACTAGCGGGGATCACAGATACGCAGTATTTT. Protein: CASSLGLAGITDTQYF.

The CDR3 DNA reads as TGTGCCAGCAGCGTAGATGGGACAGGGTGGGGCGATGAAAAACTGTTTTTT. Its translation: CASSVDGTGWGDEKLFF. The chain couples TRBV9 to TRBJ1-4, with 9 bases matching TRBD1. Looked up from germline, CDR1 is SGDLS and CDR2 is YYNGEE. The CDR3 spans 17 residues. Trimming removed 0 bases from V and 6 bases from J; junction bases left unmatched: 9.

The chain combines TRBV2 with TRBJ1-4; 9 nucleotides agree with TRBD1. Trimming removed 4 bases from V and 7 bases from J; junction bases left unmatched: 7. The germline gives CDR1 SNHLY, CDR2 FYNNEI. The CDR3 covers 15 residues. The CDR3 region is CASSGNRGLGEKLFF. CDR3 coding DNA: TGTGCCAGCAGTGGGAACAGGGGGCTTGGTGAAAAACTGTTTTTT.

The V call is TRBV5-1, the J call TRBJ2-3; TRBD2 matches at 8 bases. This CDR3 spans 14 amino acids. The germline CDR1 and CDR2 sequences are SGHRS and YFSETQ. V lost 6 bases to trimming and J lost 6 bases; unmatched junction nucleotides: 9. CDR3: CASTPYSGTDTQYF. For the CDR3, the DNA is TGCGCCAGCACCCCCTATAGCGGGACCGATACGCAGTATTTT. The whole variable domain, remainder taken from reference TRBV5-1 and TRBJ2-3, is KAGVTQTPRYLIKTRGQQVTLSCSPISGHRSVSWYQQTPGQGLQFLFEYFSETQRNKGNFPGRFSGRQFSNSRSEMNVSTLELGDSALYLCASTPYSGTDTQYFGPGTRLTVL.

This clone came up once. The DNA for the CDR3 is TGTGCCATCAGCTCCTGGGGAGGGATGAACACTGAAGCTTTCTTT. Translated, it gives CAISSWGGMNTEAFF. This chain joins TRBV10-3 and TRBJ1-1; D unclear. Germline V gene data show CDR1 as ENHRY and CDR2 as SYGVKD. CDR3 length: 15 residues. Trimming took off 6 bases at V and 0 bases at J, with 14 bases between the two ends.

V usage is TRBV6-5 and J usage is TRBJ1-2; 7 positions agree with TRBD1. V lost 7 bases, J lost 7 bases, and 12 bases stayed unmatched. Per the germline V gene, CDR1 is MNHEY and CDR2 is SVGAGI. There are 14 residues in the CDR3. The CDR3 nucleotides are TGTGCCAGCATTAGAAACAGGGGAGCTCTTGGCTACACCTTC. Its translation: CASIRNRGALGYTF.

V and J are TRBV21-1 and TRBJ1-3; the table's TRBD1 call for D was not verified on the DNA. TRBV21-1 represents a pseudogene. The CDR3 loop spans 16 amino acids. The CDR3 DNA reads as TGTGCCAGCAGCAACGAAGGGACAGTCTCTGGAAACACCATATATTTT. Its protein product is CASSNEGTVSGNTIYF.

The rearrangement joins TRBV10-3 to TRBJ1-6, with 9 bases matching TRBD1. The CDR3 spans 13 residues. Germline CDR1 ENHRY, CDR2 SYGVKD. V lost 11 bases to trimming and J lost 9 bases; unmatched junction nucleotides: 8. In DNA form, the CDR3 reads TGTGCCTCCTGGGACAGGGTAGGTTCACCCCTCCACTTT. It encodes CASWDRVGSPLHF.

The CDR3 nucleotides read TGCGCCAGCAGTGAAAGCGTCCGGTACAATGAGCAGTTCTTC. Its protein product is CASSESVRYNEQFF. V gene TRBV10-1 combines with J gene TRBJ2-1; D is uncertain. Trimming cost V 3 bases and J 4 bases, with 10 bases left between them. This CDR3 has 14 residues. The germline V gene has CDR1 WNHNN and CDR2 SYGVQD (reference sequence).

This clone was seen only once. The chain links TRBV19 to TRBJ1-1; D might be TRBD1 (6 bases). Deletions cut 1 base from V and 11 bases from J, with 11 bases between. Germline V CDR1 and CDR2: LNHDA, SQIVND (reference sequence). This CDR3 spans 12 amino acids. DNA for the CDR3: TGTGCCAGTAGTATAGTGCGGGGGCCGGCTTTCTTT. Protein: CASSIVRGPAFF.

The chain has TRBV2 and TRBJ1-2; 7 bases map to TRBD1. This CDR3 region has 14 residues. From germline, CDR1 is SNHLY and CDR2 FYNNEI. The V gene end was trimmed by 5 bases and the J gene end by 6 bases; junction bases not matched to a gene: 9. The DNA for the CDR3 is TGTGCCAGCAGTTACTGGACAGGCACGGATGGCTACACCTTC. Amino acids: CASSYWTGTDGYTF.

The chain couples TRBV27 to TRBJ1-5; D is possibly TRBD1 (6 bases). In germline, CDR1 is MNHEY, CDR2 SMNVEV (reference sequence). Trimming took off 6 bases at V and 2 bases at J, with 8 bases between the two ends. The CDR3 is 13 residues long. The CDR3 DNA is TGTGCCAGCAGCCCAGGGGGCAATCAGCCCCAGCATTTT. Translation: CASSPGGNQPQHF.

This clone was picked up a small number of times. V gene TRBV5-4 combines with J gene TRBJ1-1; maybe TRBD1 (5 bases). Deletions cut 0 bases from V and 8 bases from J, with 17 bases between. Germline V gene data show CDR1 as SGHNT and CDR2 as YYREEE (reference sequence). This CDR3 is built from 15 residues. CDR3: CASSLGEGARGEAFF. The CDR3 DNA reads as TGTGCCAGCAGCTTGGGGGAAGGGGCGCGGGGAGAAGCTTTCTTT.

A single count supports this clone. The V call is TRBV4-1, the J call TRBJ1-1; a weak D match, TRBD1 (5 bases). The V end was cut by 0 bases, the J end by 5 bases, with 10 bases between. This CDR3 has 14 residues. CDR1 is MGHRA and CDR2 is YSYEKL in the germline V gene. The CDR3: CASSQDIGVTEAFF. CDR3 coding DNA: TGCGCCAGCAGCCAAGATATAGGGGTAACTGAAGCTTTCTTT.

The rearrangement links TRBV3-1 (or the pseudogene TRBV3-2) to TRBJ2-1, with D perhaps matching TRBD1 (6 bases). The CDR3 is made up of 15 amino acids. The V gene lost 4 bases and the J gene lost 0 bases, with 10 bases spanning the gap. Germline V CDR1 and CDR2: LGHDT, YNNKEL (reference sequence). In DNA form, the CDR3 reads TGTGCCAGCAGCCGGGACACCGGCTCCTACAATGAGCAGTTCTTC. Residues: CASSRDTGSYNEQFF.

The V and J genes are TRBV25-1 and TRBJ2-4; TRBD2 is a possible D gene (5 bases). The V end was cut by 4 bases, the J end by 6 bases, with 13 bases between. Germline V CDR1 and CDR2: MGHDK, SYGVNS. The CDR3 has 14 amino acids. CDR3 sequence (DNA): TGTGCCAGCAGTGGAAGGGAGAATATAAACATTCAGTACTTC. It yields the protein CASSGRENINIQYF. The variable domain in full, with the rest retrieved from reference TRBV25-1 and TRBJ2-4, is EADIYQTPRYLVIGTGKKITLECSQTMGHDKMYWYQQDPGMELHLIHYSYGVNSTEKGDLSSESTVSRIRTEHFPLTLESARPSHTSQYLCASSGRENINIQYFGAGTRLSVL.

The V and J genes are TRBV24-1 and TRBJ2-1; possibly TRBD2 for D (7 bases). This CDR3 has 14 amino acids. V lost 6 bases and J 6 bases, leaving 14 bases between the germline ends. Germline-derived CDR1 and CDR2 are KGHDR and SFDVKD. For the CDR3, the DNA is TGTGCCACCAGTCCTGGTGGGGGGGCCAATGAGCAGTTCTTC. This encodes CATSPGGGANEQFF.

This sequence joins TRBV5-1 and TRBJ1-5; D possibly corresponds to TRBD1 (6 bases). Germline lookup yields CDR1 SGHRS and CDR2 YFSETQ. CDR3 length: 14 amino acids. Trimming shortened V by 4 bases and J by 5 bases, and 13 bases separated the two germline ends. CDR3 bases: TGCGCCAGCAGCCCTGGGGCAGGGGATCAGCCCCAGCATTTT. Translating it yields CASSPGAGDQPQHF.

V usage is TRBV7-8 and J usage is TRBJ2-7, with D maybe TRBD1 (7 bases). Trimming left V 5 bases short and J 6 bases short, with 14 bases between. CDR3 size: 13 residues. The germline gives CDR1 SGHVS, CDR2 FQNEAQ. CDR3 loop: CASSGRRGREQYF. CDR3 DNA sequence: TGTGCCAGCAGCGGGCGGAGGGGGCGCGAGCAGTACTTC. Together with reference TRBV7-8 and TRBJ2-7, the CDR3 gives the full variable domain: GAGVSQSPRYKVAKRGQDVALRCDPISGHVSLFWYQQALGQGPEFLTYFQNEAQLDKSGLPSDRFFAERPEGSVSTLKIQRTQQEDSAVYLCASSGRRGREQYFGPGTRLTVT.

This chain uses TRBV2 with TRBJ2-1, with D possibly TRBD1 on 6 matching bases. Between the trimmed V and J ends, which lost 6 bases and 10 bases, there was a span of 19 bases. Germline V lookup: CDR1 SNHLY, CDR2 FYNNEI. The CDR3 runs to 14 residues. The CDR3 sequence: CASSRDTAAPEQFF. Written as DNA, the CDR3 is TGTGCCAGCAGCCGGGACACGGCCGCCCCCGAGCAGTTCTTC.

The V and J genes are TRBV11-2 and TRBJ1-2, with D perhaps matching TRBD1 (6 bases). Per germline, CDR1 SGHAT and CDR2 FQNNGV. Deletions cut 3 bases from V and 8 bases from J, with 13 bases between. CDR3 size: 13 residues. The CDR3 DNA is TGTGCCAGCAGCTTGGGTGGGGGCGGCGGCTACACCTTC. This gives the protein CASSLGGGGGYTF.

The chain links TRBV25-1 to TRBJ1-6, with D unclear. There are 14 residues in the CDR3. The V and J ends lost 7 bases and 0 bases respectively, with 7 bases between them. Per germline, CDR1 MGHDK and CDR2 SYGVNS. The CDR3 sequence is CASIGNSYNSPLHF. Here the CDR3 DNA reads TGTGCCAGCATCGGGAACTCCTATAATTCACCCCTCCACTTT.

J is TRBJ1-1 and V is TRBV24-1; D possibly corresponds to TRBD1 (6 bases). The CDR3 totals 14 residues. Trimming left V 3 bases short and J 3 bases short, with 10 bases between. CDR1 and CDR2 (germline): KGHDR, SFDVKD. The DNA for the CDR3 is TGTGCCACCAGTGATACAGGGTTAGACACTGAAGCTTTCTTT. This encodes CATSDTGLDTEAFF.